The rows below give T cell receptor beta chains drawn from one sample of a study of control samples from healthy donors and cancer patients. Repertoires were generated with immunoSEQ multiplex PCR, while TCRdb's copy carries only in-frame clones and drops some. The sample includes about 170,000 clones, around 88% of them seen just once. The sequencing sample was made of blood. The receptors stem from a woman in her 30s in good health. CDR3s include the opening cysteine and the closing phenylalanine or tryptophan. The order of the fields is V gene, clone size, J gene, D gene, CDR3 DNA, CDR3 protein. A D gene is named only where the DNA matches it firmly. The size of a clone is reported for some rows only, either as once, few or many, or as a class for expanded clones.

v_call: TRBV5-1
clone_size: .
j_call: TRBJ1-2
d_call: .
cdr3_nt: TGCGCCAGCAGCGTCGGTGGCGGACATAACTATGGCTACACCTTC
cdr3_aa: CASSVGGGHNYGYTF

v_call: TRBV10-3
clone_size: once
j_call: TRBJ1-5
d_call: .
cdr3_nt: TGTGCCATCAGCCCGGGAACCAATCAGCCCCAGCATTTT
cdr3_aa: CAISPGTNQPQHF

v_call: TRBV29-1
clone_size: .
j_call: TRBJ2-7
d_call: .
cdr3_nt: TGCAGGCCCGGGACATACTCCTACGAGCAGTACTTC
cdr3_aa: CRPGTYSYEQYF

v_call: TRBV25-1
clone_size: .
j_call: TRBJ1-1
d_call: TRBD1
cdr3_nt: TGTGCCAGCAGTTCTATAAAGGACACAGGGGACACTGAAGCTTTCTTT
cdr3_aa: CASSSIKDTGDTEAFF

v_call: TRBV20-1
clone_size: .
j_call: TRBJ2-5
d_call: .
cdr3_nt: TGCAGTGCTAGTGCTGGGGAACAGACAGAGACCCAGTACTTC
cdr3_aa: CSASAGEQTETQYF

v_call: TRBV2
clone_size: .
j_call: TRBJ2-3
d_call: TRBD1
cdr3_nt: TGTGCCAGCAGCCTACGGACAGGGGGCACAGATACGCAGTATTTT
cdr3_aa: CASSLRTGGTDTQYF

v_call: TRBV5-1
clone_size: .
j_call: TRBJ2-2
d_call: TRBD1
cdr3_nt: TGCGCCAGCAGCTTGGTTCAGGGGGCGAACACCGGGGAGCTGTTTTTT
cdr3_aa: CASSLVQGANTGELFF

v_call: TRBV27
clone_size: .
j_call: TRBJ2-7
d_call: .
cdr3_nt: TGTGCCAGCAGTTGGGACGGGGATCGGGAGCAGTACTTC
cdr3_aa: CASSWDGDREQYF

v_call: TRBV7-2
clone_size: .
j_call: TRBJ2-2
d_call: TRBD1
cdr3_nt: TGTGCCAGCAGCGCTACAGGGGGCGGTTTCGGGGAGCTGTTTTTT
cdr3_aa: CASSATGGGFGELFF

v_call: TRBV19
clone_size: once
j_call: TRBJ1-5
d_call: .
cdr3_nt: TGTGCCAGTAGTACCCGCGGGACAACGAATCAGCCCCAGCATTTT
cdr3_aa: CASSTRGTTNQPQHF

v_call: TRBV30
clone_size: .
j_call: TRBJ2-2
d_call: .
cdr3_nt: TGTGCCTGGAGTCAGGGACTCAACACCGGGGAGCTGTTTTTT
cdr3_aa: CAWSQGLNTGELFF

v_call: TRBV9
clone_size: .
j_call: TRBJ2-5
d_call: .
cdr3_nt: TGTGCCAGCAGTGCCAGGGGTGAGGGGACCCAGTACTTC
cdr3_aa: CASSARGEGTQYF

v_call: TRBV19
clone_size: .
j_call: TRBJ2-3
d_call: .
cdr3_nt: TGTGCCAGTAGTCCCAACCTCGGCAGATCCGTCACAGATACGCAGTATTTT
cdr3_aa: CASSPNLGRSVTDTQYF

v_call: TRBV7-9
clone_size: .
j_call: TRBJ2-3
d_call: TRBD2
cdr3_nt: TGTGCCAGCAGCGCGAGTAGCGGGTCTGGAGATACGCAGTATTTT
cdr3_aa: CASSASSGSGDTQYF

v_call: TRBV4-2
clone_size: once
j_call: TRBJ1-1
d_call: .
cdr3_nt: TGTGCCAGCAGCCAAGAGCGGGGAGACACTGAAGCTTTCTTT
cdr3_aa: CASSQERGDTEAFF

v_call: TRBV6-5
clone_size: .
j_call: TRBJ2-6
d_call: .
cdr3_nt: TGTGCCAGCAGTTACTCAGGTGGGGCCAACGTCCTGACTTTC
cdr3_aa: CASSYSGGANVLTF

v_call: TRBV7-9
clone_size: .
j_call: TRBJ1-2
d_call: TRBD1
cdr3_nt: TGTGCCAGCAGCCTCGACAGGGGGAACGGCTACACCTTC
cdr3_aa: CASSLDRGNGYTF

v_call: TRBV18
clone_size: .
j_call: TRBJ1-6
d_call: .
cdr3_nt: TGTGCCAGCTCACAGGGCGCGAATTCACCCCTCCACTTT
cdr3_aa: CASSQGANSPLHF

v_call: TRBV12-3/TRBV12-4
clone_size: .
j_call: TRBJ2-5
d_call: TRBD1
cdr3_nt: TGTGCCAGCACCGAACAGGGGCAAGAGACCCAGTACTTC
cdr3_aa: CASTEQGQETQYF

v_call: TRBV3-1/TRBV3-2
clone_size: .
j_call: TRBJ2-4
d_call: TRBD2
cdr3_nt: TGTGCCAGCAGCCACGGACTAGCGGGGAACTCCAAAAACATTCAGTACTTC
cdr3_aa: CASSHGLAGNSKNIQYF

v_call: TRBV7-8
clone_size: .
j_call: TRBJ1-1
d_call: TRBD1
cdr3_nt: TGTGCCAGCAGCTTAGGGACAGGGAGGGGAGCTTTCTTT
cdr3_aa: CASSLGTGRGAFF

v_call: TRBV2
clone_size: .
j_call: TRBJ2-5
d_call: .
cdr3_nt: TGTGCCAGCAGGGGGACGGTACAAGAGACCCAGTACTTC
cdr3_aa: CASRGTVQETQYF

v_call: TRBV19
clone_size: .
j_call: TRBJ2-1
d_call: .
cdr3_nt: TGTGCCAGTACGAGAGCGCGGGGATCCTCCTACAATGAGCAGTTCTTC
cdr3_aa: CASTRARGSSYNEQFF

v_call: TRBV6-6
clone_size: few
j_call: TRBJ2-7
d_call: TRBD1
cdr3_nt: TGTGCCAGCAGTTCCCGACCGGGACAGGGGGCGCACGAGCAGTACTTC
cdr3_aa: CASSSRPGQGAHEQYF

v_call: TRBV20-1
clone_size: .
j_call: TRBJ2-3
d_call: .
cdr3_nt: TGCAGTGCTAGTTCCGGGGGCGCAGTGGATACGCAGTATTTT
cdr3_aa: CSASSGGAVDTQYF

v_call: TRBV19
clone_size: .
j_call: TRBJ1-5
d_call: .
cdr3_nt: TGTGCCAGTAGTGGAGGGGGTGCAGGTCAGCCCCAGCATTTT
cdr3_aa: CASSGGGAGQPQHF

v_call: TRBV7-9
clone_size: .
j_call: TRBJ2-6
d_call: TRBD1
cdr3_nt: TGTGCCAGCAGCCGGACAGGGGGCGCCTCTGGGGCCAACGTCCTGACTTTC
cdr3_aa: CASSRTGGASGANVLTF

v_call: TRBV2
clone_size: .
j_call: TRBJ2-2
d_call: .
cdr3_nt: TGTGCCAGCAGTTCGAAGAACGGGAACACCGGGGAGCTGTTTTTT
cdr3_aa: CASSSKNGNTGELFF

v_call: TRBV9
clone_size: few
j_call: TRBJ2-1
d_call: TRBD2
cdr3_nt: TGTGCCAGCAGCGTAGGGCTAGCGGGAAACAATGAGCAGTTCTTC
cdr3_aa: CASSVGLAGNNEQFF

v_call: TRBV2
clone_size: .
j_call: TRBJ2-2
d_call: TRBD2
cdr3_nt: TGTGCCAGCAGTGGCCCCCTAGCGGGAGTAGATCGCGACACCGGGGAGCTGTTTTTT
cdr3_aa: CASSGPLAGVDRDTGELFF

v_call: TRBV5-1
clone_size: .
j_call: TRBJ2-7
d_call: TRBD2
cdr3_nt: TGCGCCAGCAGCTCCGGACTAGCGGAGGGCTACGAGCAGTACTTC
cdr3_aa: CASSSGLAEGYEQYF

v_call: TRBV7-8
clone_size: .
j_call: TRBJ1-1
d_call: .
cdr3_nt: TGTGCCAGCAGCTTAGGACGGCCGAACACTGAAGCTTTCTTT
cdr3_aa: CASSLGRPNTEAFF

v_call: TRBV19
clone_size: .
j_call: TRBJ1-5
d_call: .
cdr3_nt: TGTGCCAGTAGTATAGTGGGCAGGAGCGATCAGCCCCAGCATTTT
cdr3_aa: CASSIVGRSDQPQHF

v_call: TRBV6-4
clone_size: .
j_call: TRBJ1-4
d_call: .
cdr3_nt: TGTGCCAGCAGTGACAATGGGGCCAACCTGTTTTTT
cdr3_aa: CASSDNGANLFF

v_call: TRBV28
clone_size: .
j_call: TRBJ2-5
d_call: .
cdr3_nt: TGTGCCAGCAGTTCCCCCCCGACAGGACTGACTAATAAAGAGACCCAGTACTTC
cdr3_aa: CASSSPPTGLTNKETQYF

v_call: TRBV29-1
clone_size: .
j_call: TRBJ2-1
d_call: .
cdr3_nt: TGCAGCGTTGGCCGGGACAACTACAATGAGCAGTTCTTC
cdr3_aa: CSVGRDNYNEQFF

v_call: TRBV5-4
clone_size: .
j_call: TRBJ1-2
d_call: .
cdr3_nt: TGTGCCAGCAGCTCCGGGCTCCATTGGGGCTACACCTTC
cdr3_aa: CASSSGLHWGYTF

v_call: TRBV7-7
clone_size: .
j_call: TRBJ2-1
d_call: TRBD2
cdr3_nt: TGTGCTAGCAGCCCGGGACTAGCGGGGCCCAATGAGCAGTTCTTC
cdr3_aa: CASSPGLAGPNEQFF

v_call: TRBV7-2
clone_size: .
j_call: TRBJ2-7
d_call: TRBD1
cdr3_nt: TGTGCCAGCAGCCCGACGTGGACAGGCTACGAGCAGTACTTC
cdr3_aa: CASSPTWTGYEQYF

v_call: TRBV29-1
clone_size: .
j_call: TRBJ1-2
d_call: .
cdr3_nt: TGCAGCGTGGGCCTCGGGACGGAGAACTATGGCTACACCTTC
cdr3_aa: CSVGLGTENYGYTF

v_call: TRBV7-9
clone_size: .
j_call: TRBJ2-4
d_call: .
cdr3_nt: TGTGCCAGCAGGCCGCCGGCGGGTGGAAACATTCAGTACTTC
cdr3_aa: CASRPPAGGNIQYF

v_call: TRBV13
clone_size: .
j_call: TRBJ2-2
d_call: .
cdr3_nt: TGTGCCAGCAGCTTGAGACCGTCCGGGGAGCTGTTTTTT
cdr3_aa: CASSLRPSGELFF

v_call: TRBV9
clone_size: .
j_call: TRBJ2-3
d_call: TRBD2
cdr3_nt: TGTGCCAGCAGCGTAGGCGGGGGGCGTGCTAGCACAGATACGCAGTATTTT
cdr3_aa: CASSVGGGRASTDTQYF

v_call: TRBV3-1/TRBV3-2
clone_size: .
j_call: TRBJ1-2
d_call: TRBD1
cdr3_nt: TGTGCCAGCAGCCCGGAGCTATCGACAGGGGAAGATGGCTACACCTTC
cdr3_aa: CASSPELSTGEDGYTF

v_call: TRBV11-2
clone_size: .
j_call: TRBJ2-5
d_call: TRBD2
cdr3_nt: TGTGCCAGCAGCTTAGGCGGCCTAGCGGGGGTCGGGGAGACCCAGTACTTC
cdr3_aa: CASSLGGLAGVGETQYF

v_call: TRBV7-9
clone_size: .
j_call: TRBJ2-1
d_call: TRBD2
cdr3_nt: TGTGCCAGCAGCCCCAGCGGGAGGACCGCTAATGAGCAGTTCTTC
cdr3_aa: CASSPSGRTANEQFF

v_call: TRBV6-4
clone_size: .
j_call: TRBJ2-6
d_call: .
cdr3_nt: TGTGCCAGCAGTGACCCGGACAGTAGCTCTGGGGCCAACGTCCTGACTTTC
cdr3_aa: CASSDPDSSSGANVLTF

v_call: TRBV5-6
clone_size: .
j_call: TRBJ1-2
d_call: TRBD1
cdr3_nt: TGTGCCAGCAGCAGGACAGGGGGCGATGATGGCTACACCTTC
cdr3_aa: CASSRTGGDDGYTF

v_call: TRBV6-1
clone_size: .
j_call: TRBJ2-5
d_call: TRBD1
cdr3_nt: TGTGCCAGCAGTGAGACAGGGCGAGAGACCCAGTACTTC
cdr3_aa: CASSETGRETQYF

v_call: TRBV2
clone_size: .
j_call: TRBJ1-3
d_call: TRBD1
cdr3_nt: TGTGCCAGCAGCTACAGGGGAACTGGAAACACCATATATTTT
cdr3_aa: CASSYRGTGNTIYF

v_call: TRBV6-1
clone_size: .
j_call: TRBJ1-2
d_call: .
cdr3_nt: TGTGCCAGCAGTGAAGTTAATGCCAGGAGCCCCTATGGCTACACCTTC
cdr3_aa: CASSEVNARSPYGYTF

v_call: TRBV6-5
clone_size: once
j_call: TRBJ1-5
d_call: TRBD1
cdr3_nt: TGTGCCAGCAGGTGGGACAGACCCAATCAGCCCCAGCATTTT
cdr3_aa: CASRWDRPNQPQHF

v_call: TRBV6-1
clone_size: .
j_call: TRBJ1-2
d_call: .
cdr3_nt: TGTGCCAGCAGTGAGTCCCCTCGGGGGACGAACTATGGCTACACCTTC
cdr3_aa: CASSESPRGTNYGYTF

v_call: TRBV9
clone_size: .
j_call: TRBJ2-1
d_call: TRBD2
cdr3_nt: TGTGCCAGCAGCGGGACTAGCGGGGATTCCAATGAGCAGTTCTTC
cdr3_aa: CASSGTSGDSNEQFF

v_call: TRBV29-1
clone_size: .
j_call: TRBJ1-1
d_call: .
cdr3_nt: TGCAGCGTCGAAGGAGGGAGGACTGAAGCTTTCTTT
cdr3_aa: CSVEGGRTEAFF

v_call: TRBV19
clone_size: .
j_call: TRBJ1-5
d_call: .
cdr3_nt: TGTGCCAGTAGTCCACAACAGGGAAATCAGCCCCAGCATTTT
cdr3_aa: CASSPQQGNQPQHF